The rows below give T cell receptor beta chains drawn from one sample of a study of shared T cell receptors in the human thymus. The protocol was immunoSEQ multiplex PCR, while the TCRdb copy is restricted to in-frame clones and leaves out a portion. The sample shows 55,000 to 75,000 clones, over 90% of them seen only once. Specimen: thymocytes. The origin of the receptors is a human donor. The CDR3 runs from the conserved cysteine through the conserved F or W. The D gene is left open where the match is weak.

J: TRBJ1-2; length: 19; D: TRBD1; V: TRBV7-6; CDR3: CASSLAQPRGRIANYGYTF; DNA: TGTGCCAGCAGCTTAGCGCAACCGAGGGGGCGGATAGCTAACTATGGCTACACCTTC
J: TRBJ1-6; length: 15; D: -; V: TRBV6-5; CDR3: CASSQGSSYNSPLHF; DNA: TGTGCCAGCAGCCAGGGGAGCTCCTATAATTCACCCCTCCACTTT
J: TRBJ2-5; length: 16; D: TRBD1; V: TRBV15; CDR3: CATSSKQGWLSETQYF; DNA: TGTGCCACCAGCAGTAAACAGGGGTGGTTGTCAGAGACCCAGTACTTC
J: TRBJ1-4; length: 18; D: TRBD1; V: TRBV28; CDR3: CASSFLLTDQGEREKLFF; DNA: TGTGCCAGCAGTTTCCTGCTAACCGATCAGGGGGAGCGGGAAAAACTGTTTTTT
J: TRBJ2-1; length: 19; D: -; V: TRBV7-9; CDR3: CASSFLFLEPGPTFNEQFF; DNA: TGTGCCAGCAGCTTTCTTTTTCTGGAACCGGGCCCAACCTTCAATGAGCAGTTCTTC
J: TRBJ1-1; length: 10; D: -; V: TRBV29-1; CDR3: CSVDRSTAFF; DNA: TGCAGCGTTGATCGTTCCACGGCTTTCTTT
J: TRBJ2-1; length: 15; D: -; V: TRBV9; CDR3: CASSDRANNNNEQFF; DNA: TGTGCCAGCAGCGACCGGGCCAATAATAACAATGAGCAGTTCTTC
J: TRBJ2-1; length: 13; D: -; V: TRBV6-5; CDR3: CASSHKKENEQFF; DNA: TGTGCCAGCAGTCACAAAAAGGAGAATGAGCAGTTCTTC
J: TRBJ1-2; length: 15; D: -; V: TRBV5-1; CDR3: CATAAGSNTNYGYTF; DNA: TGCGCCACCGCCGCGGGGAGCAACACTAACTATGGCTACACCTTC
J: TRBJ2-5; length: 19; D: -; V: TRBV5-1; CDR3: CASSSEIPKAARAQETQYF; DNA: TGCGCCAGCAGCTCCGAAATCCCTAAAGCTGCCAGGGCGCAAGAGACCCAGTACTTC
J: TRBJ2-7; length: 16; D: TRBD1; V: TRBV5-6; CDR3: CASSLGKTGTAYEQYF; DNA: TGTGCCAGCAGCCTCGGGAAGACAGGGACGGCCTACGAGCAGTACTTC
J: TRBJ1-3; length: 16; D: TRBD1; V: TRBV5-4; CDR3: CASSLEQGNSGNTIYF; DNA: TGTGCCAGCAGCTTGGAACAGGGGAACTCTGGAAACACCATATATTTT
J: TRBJ2-1; length: 17; D: TRBD2; V: TRBV7-2; CDR3: CASSAGTSGGSNNEQFF; DNA: TGTGCCAGCAGCGCCGGGACTAGCGGGGGTTCCAACAATGAGCAGTTCTTC
J: TRBJ2-1; length: 19; D: TRBD2; V: TRBV27; CDR3: CASSAPRTSGGYRVNEQFF; DNA: TGTGCCAGCTCTGCTCCTCGGACTAGCGGGGGTTATAGGGTGAATGAGCAGTTCTTC
J: TRBJ1-1; length: 16; D: TRBD1; V: TRBV5-4; CDR3: CASSRQGVPSDTEAFF; DNA: TGTGCCAGCAGCCGACAGGGCGTCCCTTCGGACACTGAAGCTTTCTTT
J: TRBJ1-2; length: 16; D: -; V: TRBV14; CDR3: CASSQVSGAPNYGYTF; DNA: TGTGCCAGCAGCCAAGTTTCGGGGGCGCCTAACTATGGCTACACCTTC
J: TRBJ1-2; length: 15; D: -; V: TRBV4-3; CDR3: CASSQDGATYYGYTF; DNA: TGCGCCAGCAGCCAAGATGGAGCCACGTACTATGGCTACACCTTC